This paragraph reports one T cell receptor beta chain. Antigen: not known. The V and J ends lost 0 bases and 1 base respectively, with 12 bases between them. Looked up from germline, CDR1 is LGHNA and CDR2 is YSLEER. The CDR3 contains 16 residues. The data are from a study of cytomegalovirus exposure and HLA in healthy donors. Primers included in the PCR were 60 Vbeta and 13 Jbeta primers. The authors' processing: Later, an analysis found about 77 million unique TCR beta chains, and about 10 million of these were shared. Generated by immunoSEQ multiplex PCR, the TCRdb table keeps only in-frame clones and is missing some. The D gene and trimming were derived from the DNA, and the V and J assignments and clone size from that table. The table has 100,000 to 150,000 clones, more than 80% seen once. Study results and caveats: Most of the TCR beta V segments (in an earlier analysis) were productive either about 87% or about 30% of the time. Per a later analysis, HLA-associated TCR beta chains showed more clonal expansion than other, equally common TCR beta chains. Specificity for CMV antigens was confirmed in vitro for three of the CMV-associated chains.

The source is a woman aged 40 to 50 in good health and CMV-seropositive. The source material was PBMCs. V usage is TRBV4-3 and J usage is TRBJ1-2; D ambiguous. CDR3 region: CASSQERRGNNYGYTF. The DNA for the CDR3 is TGCGCCAGCAGCCAAGAACGTCGCGGGAATAACTATGGCTACACCTTC.